Described below is a single T cell receptor (beta chain) sequence and its context. Antigen specificity is unknown. Replicate PCRs run on sorted subsets employed approximately 0.2 ug DNA, approximately 30,000 T cell genomes. Assay: immunoSEQ multiplex PCR; the TCRdb copy retains only in-frame clones and omits some. The sample shows more than 2 million clones, 85% to 95% of them seen only once. The sample comes from a study of shared clonotypes between healthy human individuals. Findings of the study overall: The study found lower generation probabilities in non-shared clonotypes than in those shared by all four donors.

Per germline, CDR1 MDHEN and CDR2 SYDVKM. V trimming: 8 bases; J trimming: 6 bases; junction bases outside the gene matches: 3. The CDR3 runs to 13 residues. The chain couples TRBV28 to TRBJ2-2; TRBD1 matches 10 bases. Sequencing input: naive CD4+ T cells sorted from blood. Subset reported: CD45RA+ positively selected. This sequence originates from a man in his late teens or twenties in good health. CDR3 DNA sequence: TGTGCCAGCGGGACAGGGGTTCCCGGGGAGCTGTTTTTT. The encoded protein is CASGTGVPGELFF.